This record looks at one T cell receptor beta chain sequence and its context. The data belong to a study of shared clonotypes between healthy human individuals. For the study at large: Every donor yielded three CD4 naive, three CD4 memory, two CD8 naive and one CD8 memory plate.

Using immunoSEQ multiplex PCR, the repertoire was profiled, and TCRdb retains in-frame clones only, with some absent. The profile shows around 1.1 million clones, approximately 80% of them singletons. The CDR3 covers 15 residues. With V trimmed by 5 bases and J by 10 bases, 5 bases remained unmatched. Germline values: CDR1 MDHEN, CDR2 SYDVKM. The chain has TRBV28 and TRBJ2-1, with 16 bases that match TRBD2. The source is a man aged 18 to 30 in good health. Some clones in this sample may be carry-over from other donors' samples. What was sequenced was memory CD4+ T cells from PBMCs. Subset given: CD45RA-negative fraction. The CDR3 loop reads CASSQGTSGRVEQFF. The CDR3 DNA sequence: TGTGCCAGCAGTCAAGGGACTAGCGGGAGGGTAGAGCAGTTCTTC.